What follows describes a single T cell receptor beta chain. Its antigen is still unknown. The data originate from a study of cytomegalovirus exposure and HLA in healthy donors. CDR3 length: 15 residues. The V gene's germline CDR1 is MNHEY and CDR2 SVGAGI. Trimming cost V 5 bases and J 6 bases, with 20 bases left between them. It was with 60 Vbeta and 13 Jbeta primers that the PCR ran. Generated by immunoSEQ multiplex PCR, the TCRdb table keeps only in-frame clones and is missing some. The sample lists about 130,000 clones; roughly 80% were seen once. Whole-study results and caveats: Earlier analysis found most TCR beta V segments productive about 90% or about 30% of the time. The study found most TCR sequences rare, yet found some public TCRs in many donors.

The sequence was obtained from a boy aged 5-17 years in good health and CMV-seronegative. The V and J genes are TRBV6-5 and TRBJ2-7; TRBD2 might be the D (5 bases). The sample was PBMCs. CDR3 nucleotides: TGTGCCAGCAGTCGGCCTAGCCGGAAGCCTTCCGAGCAGTACTTC. Its protein product is CASSRPSRKPSEQYF.